These 6 T cell receptor beta chains originate from one sample sequenced in a study of blood T cell repertoires in COVID-19. Measured with immunoSEQ multiplex PCR; TCRdb has only the in-frame clones, and not every one. The sample consists of around 86,000 clones, more than 80% of them appearing once. Material: peripheral blood. These receptors were obtained from a woman older than 75 with acute or convalescent COVID-19.

The chain uses TRBV7-2 and TRBJ2-7, with unresolved D. Germline assignment: CDR1 SGHTA and CDR2 FQGNSA. The CDR3 covers 15 residues. Trimming removed 5 bases at V and 6 bases at J, with 20 bases between. The CDR3 DNA sequence: TGTGCCAGCAGCGCAGACTCCAACTCGGTCCGCGAGCAGTACTTC. Protein: CASSADSNSVREQYF.

V is TRBV2 and J is TRBJ1-1; 8 bases match TRBD1. V lost 6 bases to trimming and J lost 4 bases; unmatched junction nucleotides: 10. CDR1 SNHLY and CDR2 FYNNEI come from the germline V gene. This CDR3 is built from 15 residues. CDR3 amino acids: CASSGDRGLITEAFF. The CDR3 DNA reads TGTGCCAGCAGCGGAGACAGGGGACTCATCACTGAAGCTTTCTTT.

The rearrangement uses TRBV11-2 and TRBJ2-5; TRBD2 is a possible D gene (6 bases). The CDR3 is made up of 14 amino acids. V lost 5 bases and J 4 bases, leaving 14 bases between the germline ends. The germline V gene has CDR1 SGHAT and CDR2 FQNNGV. CDR3 nucleotide sequence: TGTGCCAGCAGCGGTTTTTTGGGGGGAGAGACCCAGTACTTC. It translates to CASSGFLGGETQYF.

The chain is built from TRBV9 and TRBJ2-1; TRBD1 agrees at 11 bases. This CDR3 spans 16 amino acids. V shed 4 bases, J shed 4 bases, and the junction held 7 bases outside the gene matches. Germline V gene sequence: CDR1 SGDLS, CDR2 YYNGEE. Written as DNA, the CDR3 is TGTGCCAGCAGCCCCCCAGGGGACAGGGGGTACAATGAGCAGTTCTTC. This codes for CASSPPGDRGYNEQFF.

As DNA, the CDR3 is TGTGCCAGCAGCTCGTTACACGTCTCTGGGGCCAACGTCCTGACTTTC. This translates into CASSSLHVSGANVLTF. The gene calls are TRBV5-6 and TRBJ2-6, with D uncertain. V gave up 3 bases and J gave up 0 bases, with 10 bases separating them. Germline V lookup: CDR1 SGHDT, CDR2 YYEEEE. The CDR3 extends over 16 amino acids. The whole variable domain, filled in from reference TRBV5-6 and TRBJ2-6, reads DAGVTQSPTHLIKTRGQQVTLRCSPKSGHDTVSWYQQALGQGPQFIFQYYEEEERQRGNFPDRFSGHQFPNYSSELNVNALLLGDSALYLCASSSLHVSGANVLTFGAGSRLTVL.

The chain employs TRBV2 and TRBJ2-1, with 13 nucleotides matching TRBD2. The CDR3 consists of 15 residues. Germline CDR1 is SNHLY and CDR2 is FYNNEI. V shed 5 bases and J 7 bases; nucleotides not matched to a gene: 5. CDR3: CASSREGLAGNEQFF. The DNA for the CDR3 is TGTGCCAGCAGTAGAGAGGGACTAGCGGGAAATGAGCAGTTCTTC.